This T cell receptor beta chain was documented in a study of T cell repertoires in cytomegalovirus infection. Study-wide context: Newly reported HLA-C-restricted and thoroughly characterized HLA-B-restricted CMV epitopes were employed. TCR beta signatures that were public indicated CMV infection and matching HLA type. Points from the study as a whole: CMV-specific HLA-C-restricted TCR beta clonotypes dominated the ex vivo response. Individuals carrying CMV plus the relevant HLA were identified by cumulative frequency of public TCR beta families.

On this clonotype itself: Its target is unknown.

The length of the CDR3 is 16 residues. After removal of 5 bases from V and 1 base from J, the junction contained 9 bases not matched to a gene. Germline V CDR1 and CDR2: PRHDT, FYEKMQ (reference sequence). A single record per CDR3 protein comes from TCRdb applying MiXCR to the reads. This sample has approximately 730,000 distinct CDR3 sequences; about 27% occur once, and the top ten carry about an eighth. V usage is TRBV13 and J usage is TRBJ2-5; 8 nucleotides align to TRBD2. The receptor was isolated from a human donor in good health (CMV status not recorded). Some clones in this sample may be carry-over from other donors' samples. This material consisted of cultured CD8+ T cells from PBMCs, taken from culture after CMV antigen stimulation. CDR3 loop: CASSRRASGSQETQYF. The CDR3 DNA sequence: TGTGCCAGCAGCCGTAGGGCTAGCGGGTCCCAAGAGACCCAGTACTTC.